This T cell receptor beta chain was captured by sequencing in a study of early T cells in non-severe SARS-CoV-2 infection. Unique molecular identifiers were added to individual cDNA molecules. Via MiXCR, TCRdb re-called the 5' RACE reads, giving one row per CDR3 protein. The data hold 75,000 to 90,000 distinct CDR3 sequences, with over 10% observed a single time. V was trimmed by 6 bases and J by 6 bases, leaving 15 bases between them. The CDR3 extends over 14 amino acids. CDR1 and CDR2 (germline): LGHNT, FRNRAP. This sequence originates from an adult who was a healthcare worker with PCR-confirmed SARS-CoV-2 infection or an uninfected control (not recorded which). The sample taken for sequencing was whole blood. The rearrangement uses TRBV12-5 and TRBJ2-1, with unresolved D. The chain's CDR3 is CASGISQRPNEQFF. The CDR3 region has the DNA TGTGCTAGTGGCATCTCCCAGCGCCCCAATGAGCAGTTCTTC. The entire variable domain, with the rest obtained from reference TRBV12-5 and TRBJ2-1, is as follows: DARVTQTPRHKVTEMGQEVTMRCQPILGHNTVFWYRQTMMQGLELLAYFRNRAPLDDSGMPKDRFSAEMPDATLATLKIQPSEPRDSAVYFCASGISQRPNEQFFGPGTRLTVL.